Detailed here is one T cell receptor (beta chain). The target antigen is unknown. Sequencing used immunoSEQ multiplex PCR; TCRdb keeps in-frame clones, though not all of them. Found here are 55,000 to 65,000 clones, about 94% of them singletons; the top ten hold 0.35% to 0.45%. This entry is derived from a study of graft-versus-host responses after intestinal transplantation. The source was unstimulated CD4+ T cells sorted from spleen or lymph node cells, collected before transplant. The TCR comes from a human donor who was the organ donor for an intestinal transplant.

This chain's CDR3 is CASSLGKAWDQVSIGANVLTF. In DNA, the CDR3 is TGTGCCAGCAGCCTAGGAAAAGCCTGGGACCAAGTTTCCATTGGGGCCAACGTCCTGACTTTC. This rearrangement joins TRBV14 to TRBJ2-6, with D perhaps being TRBD1 or TRBD2 (5 bases each). CDR3 size: 21 residues. The ends were cut back, 4 bases at V and 3 bases at J, with 28 bases in the middle. Germline V gene lookup returns CDR1 SGHDN and CDR2 FVKESK.